This T cell receptor beta chain derives from a study of OX40 agonist ivuxolimab in advanced cancers. This clone showed up just a few times. Profiled with immunoSEQ multiplex PCR; TCRdb holds only in-frame clones, not every one. Counted here are tens of thousands of clones, 75% to 85% occurring once; the ten biggest clones make up under 3%. Germline V gene lookup returns CDR1 KGHSH and CDR2 LQKENI. CDR3 length equals 13 residues. J lost 5 bases, V lost 4 bases, and 4 bases had no gene match. This specimen consisted of CD4+ or CD8+ T cells sorted from blood, obtained in a trial of the OX40 agonist ivuxolimab. The origin of this receptor is an adult with an advanced solid tumor such as melanoma, head and neck, liver or kidney cancer. V is TRBV18 and J is TRBJ1-1; 7 bases align to TRBD1. The CDR3 DNA sequence: TGTGCCAGCTCACAAACAGGGGAAACTGAAGCTTTCTTT. Protein: CASSQTGETEAFF.